The 17 T cell receptor beta chains reported below all come from one sample, sequenced in a study of Graves' ophthalmopathy and Graves' hyperthyroidism. The authors amplified TCR beta CDR3 regions, and they did so from RNA transcripts for repertoire sequencing. Second-round multiplex PCR came after first-round RT-PCR with HTBI primers. TCRdb redid the calling of the multiplex PCR reads with MiXCR, one entry per CDR3 protein. The sample yields approximately 480,000 distinct CDR3 sequences, about 15% seen once. Sequencing input: blood. These receptors were collected from a young woman with Graves' ophthalmopathy.

This clonotype has at least ten counts. The V gene is TRBV6-1, the J gene TRBJ1-6; weak D call: TRBD1 (6 bases). The V end was cut by 4 bases, the J end by 5 bases, with 18 bases between. The germline gives CDR1 MNHNS, CDR2 SASEGT. This CDR3 spans 17 amino acids. The CDR3 here is CASSGTGRNCNNSPLHF. For the CDR3, the DNA is TGTGCCAGCAGTGGTACAGGGAGGAATTGCAATAATTCACCCCTCCACTTT.

A word on this clonotype: Since no conserved phenylalanine or tryptophan closes the CDR3, a read error is the likely cause. No DNA is shown, since the ends of the CDR3 on it are uncertain; the CDR3 is the one TCRdb lists. This sequence joins TRBV6-1 and TRBJ1-1; TRBD1 reflects the table's D call only, with no check against the DNA. The germline V gene has CDR1 MNHNS and CDR2 SASEGT. The CDR3 sequence runs 12 residues, both termini included. The CDR3 region is CASSAGTVLFLG.

The sample holds many counts of this clonotype. V and J are TRBV29-1 and TRBJ1-2; the D is unclear. CDR3 size: 15 residues. CDR1 and CDR2 from the germline V gene are SQVTM and ANQGSEA. The germline V and J ends were trimmed by 0 bases and 7 bases, with 18 bases remaining between them. CDR3 DNA: TGCAGCGTTGAAGATATTTCGGAGGGAGACGGTGGCTACACCTTC. Amino acid sequence: CSVEDISEGDGGYTF.

The J gene is TRBJ2-5, the V gene TRBV4-2; D may be TRBD2 (7 bases). This CDR3 is built from 18 residues. Germline V CDR1 and CDR2: LGHNA, YNFKEQ. V shed 8 bases and J shed 5 bases, with 30 bases lying between them. Here the CDR3 DNA reads TGTGCCAGCGATCTCAGCCCCGGGGGCAGACTAGCTCGCGAGACCCAGTACTTC. It specifies CASDLSPGGRLARETQYF.

The chain is built from TRBV12-3 or TRBV12-4 and TRBJ2-7; D is possibly TRBD1 (5 bases). V lost 3 bases and J 10 bases, leaving 19 bases between the germline ends. The CDR3 runs to 14 residues. DNA of the CDR3: TGTGCCAGCAGTTTCTACATGGTCTGGGGCGATCAGTACTTC. Translating gives CASSFYMVWGDQYF.

This clonotype was counted a few times. The chain joins TRBV30 to TRBJ1-2; a possible D gene is TRBD1 (5 bases). CDR3 length: 13 amino acids. Germline assignment: CDR1 GTSNPN and CDR2 SVGIG (reference sequence). V lost 7 bases, J lost 0 bases, and 12 bases lay in between. CDR3 sequence reads: CASGRLPNYGYTF. CDR3 nucleotides: TGTGCCTCGGGACGGCTCCCTAACTATGGCTACACCTTC.

The V and J genes are TRBV30 and TRBJ1-5; D might be TRBD1 (5 bases). V lost 5 bases and J 4 bases, leaving 9 bases between the germline ends. CDR3 length equals 12 residues. Germline CDR1 and CDR2: GTSNPN and SVGIG (reference sequence). DNA for the CDR3: TGTGCCTGGGGGGCGGGTAATCAGCCCCAGCATTTT. This sequence encodes CAWGAGNQPQHF. The variable domain in full, with the rest retrieved from reference TRBV30 and TRBJ1-5, is SQTIHQWPATLVQPVGSPLSLECTVEGTSNPNLYWYRQAAGRGLQLLFYSVGIGQISSEVPQNLSASRPQDRQFILSSKKLLLSDSGFYLCAWGAGNQPQHFGDGTRLSIL.

In this sample, this clonotype turned up many times. This chain links TRBV25-1 with TRBJ2-7, with D possibly called TRBD1 or TRBD2 (5 bases each). This CDR3 contains 15 residues. In germline, CDR1 is MGHDK, CDR2 SYGVNS. With 4 bases removed from V and 0 bases from J, the gap between germline ends came to 13 bases. The CDR3 loop is CASSGGDSHSYEQYF. CDR3 DNA: TGTGCCAGCAGTGGAGGGGATAGCCACTCCTACGAGCAGTACTTC.

This clonotype showed up just a few times. The chain has TRBV27 and TRBJ1-1; D not resolved. This CDR3 comprises 15 residues. The germline V gene has CDR1 MNHEY and CDR2 SMNVEV (reference sequence). Trimming stripped 4 bases from V and 1 base from J, with 13 bases between. The chain's CDR3 is CASSSAGWGNTEAFF. Here the CDR3 DNA reads TGTGCCAGCAGTTCGGCCGGGTGGGGGAACACTGAAGCTTTCTTT.

This clonotype was seen many times. The chain carries TRBV30 and TRBJ1-3, with D hard to call. The CDR3 is 14 amino acids. Germline V gene data show CDR1 as GTSNPN and CDR2 as SVGIG (reference sequence). Trimming stripped 7 bases from V and 2 bases from J, with 15 bases between. The CDR3 sequence is CALALHPPGNTIYF. CDR3 in DNA: TGTGCCTTGGCCCTCCACCCACCTGGAAACACCATATATTTT.

This clonotype was picked up many times. The chain carries TRBV4-1 and TRBJ2-7, with D perhaps TRBD1 (6 bases). Trimming pared 5 bases from V and 7 bases from J, leaving 18 bases between. Germline values: CDR1 MGHRA, CDR2 YSYEKL. The CDR3 runs to 14 residues. The CDR3 nucleotides read TGCGCCAGCAGCAAGACCGGGACATTTACGGAGCAGTACTTC. It codes for CASSKTGTFTEQYF.

The gene calls are TRBV13 and TRBJ2-7, with 7 bases fitting TRBD1. V dropped 1 base and J dropped 5; count of bases not matched to a gene: 5. This CDR3 is 14 amino acids long. Per the germline V gene, CDR1 is PRHDT and CDR2 is FYEKMQ (reference sequence). The CDR3: CASSLETGADEQYF. The DNA for the CDR3 is TGTGCCAGCAGCTTAGAAACAGGGGCGGACGAGCAGTACTTC.

This clonotype has ten or more counts. V is TRBV20-1 and J is TRBJ2-5; 12 bases are shared with TRBD1. Per germline, CDR1 DFQATT and CDR2 SNEGSKA (reference sequence). The CDR3 runs to 16 residues. V trimming: 3 bases; J trimming: 5 bases; junction bases outside the gene matches: 10. The CDR3 protein is CSARDPGQGATETQYF. CDR3 sequence (DNA): TGCAGTGCTAGGGATCCGGGACAGGGGGCGACGGAGACCCAGTACTTC.

This clonotype was seen a handful of times. J is TRBJ2-2 and V is TRBV11-1; 8 nucleotides match TRBD1. With 10 bases clipped from V and 7 bases from J, the junction kept 14 bases outside the gene matches. The length of the CDR3 is 15 residues. Germline assignment: CDR1 SGHAT and CDR2 FQDESV (reference sequence). CDR3 DNA: TGTGCCACCACCCACCGGACAGGGAGCTTCGGGGAGCTGTTTTTT. Protein: CATTHRTGSFGELFF.

The chain is built from TRBV6-5 and TRBJ1-6; 8 bases align to TRBD1. Unmatched junction bases numbered 10, after V lost 2 bases and J lost 10 bases. This CDR3 spans 16 amino acids. Germline lookup yields CDR1 MNHEY and CDR2 SVGAGI. CDR3: CASSYRPGTGESPLHF. CDR3 nucleotides: TGTGCCAGCAGTTACCGACCGGGGACAGGAGAATCACCCCTCCACTTT.

The sample holds many counts of this clonotype. The CDR3 does not end in the conserved phenylalanine or tryptophan, so this is likely a read error. The chain links TRBV5-1 to TRBJ2-7; 13 nucleotides agree with TRBD2. The V gene end was trimmed by 4 bases and the J gene end by 4 bases; junction bases not matched to a gene: 8. Germline V gene lookup returns CDR1 SGHRS and CDR2 YFSETQ. This CDR3 has 16 residues. CDR3 in DNA: TGCGCCAGCAGCGGTACGACTAGCGGGAGGCGTTACGAGCAGTACCTC. Its protein is CASSGTTSGRRYEQYL.

This clonotype was found many times. The chain links TRBV20-1 to TRBJ2-6; D not certain. The germline V gene encodes CDR1 DFQATT and CDR2 SNEGSKA (reference sequence). This CDR3 contains 15 residues. Trimming stripped 3 bases from V and 0 bases from J, with 9 bases between. The CDR3 spells CSARTRSSGANVLTF. DNA of the CDR3: TGCAGTGCTAGGACAAGAAGCTCTGGGGCCAACGTCCTGACTTTC.